These T cell receptor beta chains were read from a single sample in a study of blood T cell repertoires in COVID-19. Only in-frame clones appear in the TCRdb table, and some are missing; sequencing was by immunoSEQ multiplex PCR. Of approximately 220,000 clones listed, approximately 90% are singletons. Sample: PBMCs or T cells enriched from blood (not recorded which). Every receptor here comes from a man aged 25 to 40 who had recovered from COVID-19. CDR3s leave out the opening cysteine and the closing phenylalanine or tryptophan. Rows give clone size only sometimes, using once, few, many, or a class for an expanded clone.

clone size | V gene | CDR3 protein
NA | TRBV10-1 | ASSKARDRNNEQF
NA | TRBV6-5 | ASSFRGTDTQY
NA | TRBV5-1 | ASSLRTTGNGGELF
NA | TRBV11-2 | ASSAGQSVTLH
NA | TRBV4-1 | ASSRGGGPGETQY
NA | TRBV28 | ASSPFFRDSYEQY
NA | TRBV11-3 | ASSLGGQGNTEAF
NA | TRBV5-1 | ASSLEASGWGETQY
NA | TRBV11-2 | ASSLAKQAPSYEQY
NA | TRBV4-3 | ASSPQVGNTIY
NA | TRBV24-1 | ATDLREYGVWLYEQY
few | TRBV24-1 | ATSMTANTEAF
NA | TRBV4-2 | ASSPAGKPSTIEQF
NA | TRBV5-6 | ASSLDLGGYGYT
NA | TRBV7-2 | ASSIMGGGSYEQY
NA | TRBV2 | ASRTWDRAFVDYT
NA | TRBV11-1 | ASSSPSGAGEQY
NA | TRBV30 | AWRADLRDYEQY
NA | TRBV6-5 | ASSIAGGAYNEQF
NA | TRBV18 | ASSPLGEPEVYGYT
NA | TRBV30 | AWSGQGWETQY
NA | TRBV2 | AISDRGLDTEAF